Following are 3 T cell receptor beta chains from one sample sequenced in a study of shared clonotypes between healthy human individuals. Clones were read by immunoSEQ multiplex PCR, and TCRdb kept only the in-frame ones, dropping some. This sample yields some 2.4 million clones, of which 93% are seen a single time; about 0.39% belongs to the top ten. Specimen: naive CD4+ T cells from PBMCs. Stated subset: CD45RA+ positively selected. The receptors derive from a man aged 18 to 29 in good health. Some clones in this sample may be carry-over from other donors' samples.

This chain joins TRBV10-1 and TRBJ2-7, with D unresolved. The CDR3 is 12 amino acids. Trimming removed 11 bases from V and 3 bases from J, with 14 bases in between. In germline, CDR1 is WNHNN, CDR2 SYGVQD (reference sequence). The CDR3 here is CAPTHQHYEQYF. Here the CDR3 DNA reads TGCGCCCCCACTCACCAACACTACGAGCAGTACTTC.

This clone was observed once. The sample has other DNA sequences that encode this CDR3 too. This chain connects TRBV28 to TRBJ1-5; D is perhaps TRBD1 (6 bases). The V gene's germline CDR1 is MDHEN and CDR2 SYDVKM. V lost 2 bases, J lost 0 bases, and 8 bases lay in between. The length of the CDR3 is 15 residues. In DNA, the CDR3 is TGTGCCAGCAGTTTAAGGGGGTTTAGCAATCAGCCCCAGCATTTT. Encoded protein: CASSLRGFSNQPQHF.

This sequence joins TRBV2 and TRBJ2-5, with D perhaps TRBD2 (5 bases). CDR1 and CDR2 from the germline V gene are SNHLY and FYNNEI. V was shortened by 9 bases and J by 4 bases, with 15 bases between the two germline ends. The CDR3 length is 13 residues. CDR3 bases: TGTGCCAGAGCACGGGATTTGGGAGAGACCCAGTACTTC. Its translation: CARARDLGETQYF. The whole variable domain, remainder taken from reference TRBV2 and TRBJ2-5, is EPEVTQTPSHQVTQMGQEVILRCVPISNHLYFYWYRQILGQKVEFLVSFYNNEISEKSEIFDDQFSVERPDGSNFTLKIRSTKLEDSAMYFCARARDLGETQYFGPGTRLLVL.